Listed below are T cell receptor beta chains from one sample, sequenced in a study of circulating and synovial CD4+ cells in juvenile arthritis. The repertoire was sequenced with immunoSEQ multiplex PCR; TCRdb's copy has only in-frame clones and lacks some. Found here are tens of thousands of clones, more than 90% of them singletons; the top ten hold around 0.63%. Sequencing used CD4+ T cells from blood. Source of these receptors: a human donor with juvenile idiopathic arthritis. Both conserved end residues are part of each CDR3. D genes are given only for firm matches. Clone size is shown for a subset of rows, as once, few, many or a class of expanded clone.

d_call,v_call,j_call,clone_size,cdr3_length,cdr3_nt,cdr3_aa
.,TRBV5-1,TRBJ1-2,.,14,TGCGCCAGCAGCTTGGGAGACAGGCGCTATGGCTACACCTTC,CASSLGDRRYGYTF
.,TRBV11-3,TRBJ2-2,.,13,TGTGCCAGCAGCTTGCGGGGAGCCGGGGAGCTGTTTTTT,CASSLRGAGELFF
TRBD1,TRBV2,TRBJ2-5,once,12,TGTGCCAGCGGACAGGAACAAGAGACCCAGTACTTC,CASGQEQETQYF
TRBD2,TRBV7-9,TRBJ2-7,.,15,TGTGCCAGCAGCTCGGGTCGGGAGGCCGGCTACGAGCAGTACTTC,CASSSGREAGYEQYF
.,TRBV4-3,TRBJ1-1,.,15,TGCGCCAGCAGCCAAGGAGGGTTTCAGGACACTGAAGCTTTCTTT,CASSQGGFQDTEAFF
TRBD2,TRBV19,TRBJ2-1,once,14,TGTGCCAGTAGTACCCCGGGACTAGCGGAGCGGCAGTTCTTC,CASSTPGLAERQFF
.,TRBV6-5,TRBJ2-2,.,15,TGTGCCAGCAGTTCCCCCCGGGGTGTCACCGGGGAGCTGTTTTTT,CASSSPRGVTGELFF
TRBD2,TRBV6-6,TRBJ2-1,.,16,TGTGCCAGCAGATTGCTACTAGCGGGAGGTTTCAATGAGCAGTTCTTC,CASRLLLAGGFNEQFF
TRBD2,TRBV29-1,TRBJ2-3,.,18,TGCAGCGTTGAAGATCTTTGGGAACTAGCGGGAGCCGCAGATACGCAGTATTTT,CSVEDLWELAGAADTQYF
.,TRBV5-4,TRBJ1-3,few,15,TGTGCCAGCAGCTTGGTTGGGAGCTCTGGAAACACCATATATTTT,CASSLVGSSGNTIYF
TRBD2,TRBV10-3,TRBJ2-2,.,18,TGTGCCATCAAGAGCCATGGCGGGGACTACTTAAACACCGGGGAGCTGTTTTTT,CAIKSHGGDYLNTGELFF
TRBD2,TRBV28,TRBJ2-7,.,19,TGTGCCAGCAGGGCGGCGGGGGGAGGACTAGCGGGAGGGGCGTACGAGCAGTACTTC,CASRAAGGGLAGGAYEQYF
TRBD1,TRBV6-5,TRBJ2-7,.,14,TGTGCCAGCAGTTACCGGACAGGGGGCAACGAGCAGTACTTC,CASSYRTGGNEQYF
.,TRBV7-9,TRBJ2-3,.,15,TGTGCCAGCAGCTTCGGGGTATCAGGCACAGATACGCAGTATTTT,CASSFGVSGTDTQYF
TRBD2,TRBV30,TRBJ2-5,once,16,TGTGCCTGGGGTCCGGGACTAGCGGAAAAACAAGGGACCCAGTACTTC,CAWGPGLAEKQGTQYF
TRBD1,TRBV6-5,TRBJ2-7,.,14,TGTGCCAGCAGTGGATCGACAGGGGCCTACGAGCAGTACTTC,CASSGSTGAYEQYF
.,TRBV4-3,TRBJ1-3,.,16,TGCGCCAGCAGCCAAGATCCCCAGGGTTCTGGAAACACCATATATTTT,CASSQDPQGSGNTIYF
.,TRBV29-1,TRBJ2-7,.,13,TGCAGCGTTGAGAAGGTGGGACTGGGCGAGCAGTACTTC,CSVEKVGLGEQYF
.,TRBV2,TRBJ2-7,.,12,TGTGCCAGCAAACTAGGACTATACGAGCAGTACTTC,CASKLGLYEQYF
.,TRBV2,TRBJ1-5,.,13,TGTGCCAGCAACAGGGTGGACAATCAGCCCCAGCATTTT,CASNRVDNQPQHF
TRBD2,TRBV29-1,TRBJ2-7,.,15,TGCAGCGTTGCCTCTCCTAGCGGGAGTCTTAGCGAGCAGTACTTC,CSVASPSGSLSEQYF
.,TRBV10-1,TRBJ2-6,.,14,TGCGCCAGCAGACGGGTTGGTGGGGCCAACGTCCTGACTTTC,CASRRVGGANVLTF
.,TRBV19,TRBJ1-5,.,14,TGTGCCAGTAGTATAGCGGGGGGAAATCAGCCCCAGCATTTT,CASSIAGGNQPQHF
.,TRBV21-1,TRBJ2-7,.,18,TGTGCCAGCAGCCCAGGACAGGGGGCTTTATCAAGCTCCTACGAGCAGTACTTC,CASSPGQGALSSSYEQYF